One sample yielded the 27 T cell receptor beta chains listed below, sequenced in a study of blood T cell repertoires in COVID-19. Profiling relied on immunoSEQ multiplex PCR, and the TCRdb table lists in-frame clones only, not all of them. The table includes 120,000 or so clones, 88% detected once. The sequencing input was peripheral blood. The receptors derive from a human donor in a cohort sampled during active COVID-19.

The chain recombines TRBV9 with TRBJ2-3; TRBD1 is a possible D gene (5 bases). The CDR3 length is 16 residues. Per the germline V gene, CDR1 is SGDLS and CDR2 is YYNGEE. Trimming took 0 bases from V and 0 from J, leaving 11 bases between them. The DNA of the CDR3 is TGTGCCAGCAGCGTAGACCAGGGTTATAGCACAGATACGCAGTATTTT. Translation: CASSVDQGYSTDTQYF.

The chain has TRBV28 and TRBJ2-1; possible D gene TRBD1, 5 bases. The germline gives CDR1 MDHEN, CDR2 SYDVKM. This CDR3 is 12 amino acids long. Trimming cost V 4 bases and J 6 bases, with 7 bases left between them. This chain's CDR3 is CASSSGPNEQFF. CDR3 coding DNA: TGTGCCAGCAGTTCAGGGCCCAATGAGCAGTTCTTC.

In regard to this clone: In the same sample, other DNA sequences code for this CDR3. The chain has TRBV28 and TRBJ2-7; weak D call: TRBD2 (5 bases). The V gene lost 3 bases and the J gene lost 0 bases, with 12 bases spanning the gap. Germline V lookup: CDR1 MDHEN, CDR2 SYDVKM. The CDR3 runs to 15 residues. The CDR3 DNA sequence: TGTGCCAGCAGTTTGCTCCTAGCAGCCTCCTACGAGCAGTACTTC. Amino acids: CASSLLLAASYEQYF.

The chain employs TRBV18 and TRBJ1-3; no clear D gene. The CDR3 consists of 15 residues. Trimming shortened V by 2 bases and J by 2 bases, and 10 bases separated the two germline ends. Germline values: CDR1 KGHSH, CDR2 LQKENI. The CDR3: CASSPGVVAGNTIYF. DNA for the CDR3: TGTGCCAGCTCACCAGGAGTTGTGGCTGGAAACACCATATATTTT. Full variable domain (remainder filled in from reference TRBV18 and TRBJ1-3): NAGVMQNPRHLVRRRGQEARLRCSPMKGHSHVYWYRQLPEEGLKFMVYLQKENIIDESGMPKERFSAEFPKEGPSILRIQQVVRGDSAAYFCASSPGVVAGNTIYFGEGSWLTVV.

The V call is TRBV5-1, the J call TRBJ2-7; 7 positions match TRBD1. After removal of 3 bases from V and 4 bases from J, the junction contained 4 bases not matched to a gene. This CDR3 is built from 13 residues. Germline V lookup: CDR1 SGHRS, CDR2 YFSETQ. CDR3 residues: CASSSGTEYEQYF. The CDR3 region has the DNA TGCGCCAGCAGCTCCGGGACAGAGTACGAGCAGTACTTC.

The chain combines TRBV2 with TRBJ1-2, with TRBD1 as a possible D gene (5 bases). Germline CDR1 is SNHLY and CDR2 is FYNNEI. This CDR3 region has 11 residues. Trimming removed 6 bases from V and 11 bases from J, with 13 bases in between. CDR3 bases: TGTGCCAGCAGGCGGGACGGAGTATACACCTTC. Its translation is CASRRDGVYTF.

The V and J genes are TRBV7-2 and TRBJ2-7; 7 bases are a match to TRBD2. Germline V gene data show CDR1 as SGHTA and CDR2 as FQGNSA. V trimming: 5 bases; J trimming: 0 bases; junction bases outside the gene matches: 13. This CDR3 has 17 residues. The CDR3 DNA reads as TGTGCCAGCAGCCGTAGGATAGCGGGCGATATCTCCTACGAGCAGTACTTC. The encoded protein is CASSRRIAGDISYEQYF.

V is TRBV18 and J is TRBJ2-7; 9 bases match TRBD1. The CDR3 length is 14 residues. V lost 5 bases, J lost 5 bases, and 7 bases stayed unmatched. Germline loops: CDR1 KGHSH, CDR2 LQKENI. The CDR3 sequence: CASSGPGTGNEQYF. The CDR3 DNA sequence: TGTGCCAGCTCAGGGCCCGGGACAGGGAACGAGCAGTACTTC.

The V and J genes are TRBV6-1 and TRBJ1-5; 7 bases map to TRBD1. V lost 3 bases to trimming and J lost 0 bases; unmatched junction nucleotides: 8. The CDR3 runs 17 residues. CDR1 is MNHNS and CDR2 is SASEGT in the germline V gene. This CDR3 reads CASSEDRLAYSNQPQHF. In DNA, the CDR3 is TGTGCCAGCAGTGAGGACAGGCTCGCCTATAGCAATCAGCCCCAGCATTTT.

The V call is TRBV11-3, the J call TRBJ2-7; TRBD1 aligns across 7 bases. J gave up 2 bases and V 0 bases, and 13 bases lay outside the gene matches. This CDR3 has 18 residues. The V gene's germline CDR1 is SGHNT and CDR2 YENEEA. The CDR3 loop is CASSLDQRLDRRTYEQYF. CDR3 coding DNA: TGTGCCAGCAGCTTAGATCAGAGGCTGGACAGGAGAACCTACGAGCAGTACTTC.

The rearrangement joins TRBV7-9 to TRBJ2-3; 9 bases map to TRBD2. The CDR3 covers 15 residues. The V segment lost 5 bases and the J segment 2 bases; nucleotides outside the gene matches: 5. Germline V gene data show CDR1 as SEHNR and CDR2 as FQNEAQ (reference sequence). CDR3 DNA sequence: TGTGCCAGCAGCACTCTAGCGGGACTCACAGATACGCAGTATTTT. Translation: CASSTLAGLTDTQYF.

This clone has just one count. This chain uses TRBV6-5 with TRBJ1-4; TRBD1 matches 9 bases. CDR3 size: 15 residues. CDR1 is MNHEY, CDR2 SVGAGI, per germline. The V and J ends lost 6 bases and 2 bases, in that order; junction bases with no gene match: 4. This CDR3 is CASRFTGGTNEKLFF. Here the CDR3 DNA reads TGTGCCAGCAGGTTTACAGGGGGCACTAATGAAAAACTGTTTTTT.

Here the CDR3 DNA reads TGCGCCAGCAGCCAAAGGAGCGGGGTCACCACAGATACGCAGTATTTT. This encodes CASSQRSGVTTDTQYF. The rearrangement links TRBV4-1 to TRBJ2-3; TRBD2 matches at 7 bases. The CDR3 contains 16 residues. Trimming removed 2 bases from V and 2 bases from J; junction bases left unmatched: 7. Germline V gives CDR1 MGHRA, CDR2 YSYEKL.

The CDR3 loop reads CASSLSTGPPYNEQFF. The CDR3 bases are TGTGCCAGCAGCCTATCAACAGGGCCCCCCTACAATGAGCAGTTCTTC. The V call is TRBV7-9, the J call TRBJ2-1, with D possibly TRBD1 on 6 matching bases. CDR1 is SEHNR and CDR2 is FQNEAQ in the germline V gene (reference sequence). CDR3 length: 16 amino acids. Trimming stripped 5 bases from V and 2 bases from J, with 16 bases between.

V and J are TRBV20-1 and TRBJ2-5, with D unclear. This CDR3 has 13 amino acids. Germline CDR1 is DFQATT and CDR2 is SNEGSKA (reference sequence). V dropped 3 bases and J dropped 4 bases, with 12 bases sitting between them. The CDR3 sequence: CSASLTPGETQYF. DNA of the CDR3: TGCAGTGCTAGTTTGACCCCAGGAGAGACCCAGTACTTC.

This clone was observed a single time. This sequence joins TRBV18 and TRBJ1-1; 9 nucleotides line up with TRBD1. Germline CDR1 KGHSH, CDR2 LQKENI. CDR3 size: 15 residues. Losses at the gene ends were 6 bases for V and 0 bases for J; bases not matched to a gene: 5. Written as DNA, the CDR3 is TGTGCCAGCTCCGAACAGGGGGCCGTGAACACTGAAGCTTTCTTT. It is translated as CASSEQGAVNTEAFF.

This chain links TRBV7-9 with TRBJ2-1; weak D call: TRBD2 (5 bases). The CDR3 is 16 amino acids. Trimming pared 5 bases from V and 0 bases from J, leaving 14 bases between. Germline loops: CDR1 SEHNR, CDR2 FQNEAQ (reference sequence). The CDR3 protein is CASSPSEESSYNEQFF. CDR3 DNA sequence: TGTGCCAGCAGCCCCTCGGAGGAAAGCTCCTACAATGAGCAGTTCTTC.

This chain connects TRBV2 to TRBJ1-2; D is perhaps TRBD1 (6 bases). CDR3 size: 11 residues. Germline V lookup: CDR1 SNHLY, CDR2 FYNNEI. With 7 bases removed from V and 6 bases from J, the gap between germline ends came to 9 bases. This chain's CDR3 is CASTDRDGYTF. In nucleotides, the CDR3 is TGTGCCAGCACGGACAGAGATGGCTACACCTTC. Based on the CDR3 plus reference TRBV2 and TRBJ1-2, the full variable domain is EPEVTQTPSHQVTQMGQEVILRCVPISNHLYFYWYRQILGQKVEFLVSFYNNEISEKSEIFDDQFSVERPDGSNFTLKIRSTKLEDSAMYFCASTDRDGYTFGSGTRLTVV.

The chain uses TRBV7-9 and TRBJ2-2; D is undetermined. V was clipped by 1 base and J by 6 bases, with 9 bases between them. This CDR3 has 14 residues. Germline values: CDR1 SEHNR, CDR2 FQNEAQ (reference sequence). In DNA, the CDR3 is TGTGCCAGCAGCTTAGTCCTACTCCCCGGGGAGCTGTTTTTT. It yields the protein CASSLVLLPGELFF. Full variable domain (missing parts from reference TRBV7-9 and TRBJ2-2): DTGVSQNPRHKITKRGQNVTFRCDPISEHNRLYWYRQTLGQGPEFLTYFQNEAQLEKSRLLSDRFSAERPKGSFSTLEIQRTEQGDSAMYLCASSLVLLPGELFFGEGSRLTVL.

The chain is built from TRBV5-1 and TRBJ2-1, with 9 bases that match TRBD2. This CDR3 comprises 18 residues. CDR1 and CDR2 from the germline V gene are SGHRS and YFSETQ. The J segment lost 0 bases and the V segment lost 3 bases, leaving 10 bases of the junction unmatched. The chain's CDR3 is CASSSSSGGLSSYNEQFF. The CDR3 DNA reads TGCGCCAGCAGCTCCAGTAGCGGGGGACTCAGCTCCTACAATGAGCAGTTCTTC.

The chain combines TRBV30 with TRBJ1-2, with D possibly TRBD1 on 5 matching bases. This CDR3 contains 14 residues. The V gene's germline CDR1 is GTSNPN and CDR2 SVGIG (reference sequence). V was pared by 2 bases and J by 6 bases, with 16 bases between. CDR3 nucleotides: TGTGCCTGGAGTCGCCTGACAGCGCAAAATGGCTACACCTTC. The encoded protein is CAWSRLTAQNGYTF.

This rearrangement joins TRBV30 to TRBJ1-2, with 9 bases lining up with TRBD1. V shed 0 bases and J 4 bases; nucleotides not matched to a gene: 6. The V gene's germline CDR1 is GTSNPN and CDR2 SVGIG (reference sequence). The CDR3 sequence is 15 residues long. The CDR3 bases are TGTGCCTGGAGTGTAGGACAGGGGAATAGCTATGGCTACACCTTC. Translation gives CAWSVGQGNSYGYTF.

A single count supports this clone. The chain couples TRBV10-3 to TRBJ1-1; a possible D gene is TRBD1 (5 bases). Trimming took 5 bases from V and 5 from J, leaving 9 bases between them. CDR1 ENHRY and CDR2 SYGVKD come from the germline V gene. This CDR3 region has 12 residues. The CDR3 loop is CAISRGGTEAFF. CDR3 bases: TGTGCCATCAGTCGCGGGGGGACTGAAGCTTTCTTT.

The CDR3 here is CASSQGTASSYNEQFF. CDR3 nucleotide sequence: TGCGCCAGCAGCCAAGGGACTGCTAGCTCCTACAATGAGCAGTTCTTC. The chain has TRBV4-1 and TRBJ2-1; D perhaps matches TRBD2 (5 bases). Looked up from germline, CDR1 is MGHRA and CDR2 is YSYEKL. V was clipped by 1 base and J by 0 bases, with 10 bases between them. This CDR3 region has 16 residues.

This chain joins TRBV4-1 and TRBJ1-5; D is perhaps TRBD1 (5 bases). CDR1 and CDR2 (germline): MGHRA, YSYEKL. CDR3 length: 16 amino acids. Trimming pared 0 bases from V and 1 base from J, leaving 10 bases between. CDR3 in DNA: TGCGCCAGCAGCCAAGATCCAGGGCAAAGCAATCAGCCCCAGCATTTT. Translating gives CASSQDPGQSNQPQHF.

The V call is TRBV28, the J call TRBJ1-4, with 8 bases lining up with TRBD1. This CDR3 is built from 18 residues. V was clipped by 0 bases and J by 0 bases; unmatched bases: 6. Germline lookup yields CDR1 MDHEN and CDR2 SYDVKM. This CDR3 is CASSLWSGGRSTNEKLFF. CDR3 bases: TGTGCCAGCAGTTTATGGTCAGGGGGCAGGTCAACTAATGAAAAACTGTTTTTT.

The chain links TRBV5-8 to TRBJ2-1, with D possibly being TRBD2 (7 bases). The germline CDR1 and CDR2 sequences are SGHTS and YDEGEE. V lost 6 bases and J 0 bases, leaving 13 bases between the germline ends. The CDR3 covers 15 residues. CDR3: CASNKGGASYNEQFF. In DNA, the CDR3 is TGTGCCAGCAATAAGGGGGGGGCCTCCTACAATGAGCAGTTCTTC.